The clone carrying this TCR beta chain was seen a single time. The data belong to a study of CD8+ T cells in alopecia areata. As for treatment: oral pan-JAK inhibitor, 5-10 mg twice daily. cDNA serving as the sequencing template came from extracted, reverse transcribed RNA. Produced via immunoSEQ multiplex PCR; TCRdb's table is partial and in-frame only. This sample has roughly 100,000 clones, with about nine tenths found just once. Trimming stripped 6 bases from V and 0 bases from J, with 10 bases between. CDR1 MNHNS and CDR2 SASEGT come from the germline V gene. This CDR3 has 14 residues. This receptor was identified in a human donor with alopecia areata. The chain has TRBV6-1 and TRBJ2-3; D may be TRBD2 (5 bases). Sequencing was performed on CD8+ T cells sorted from blood, taken at approximately week 30, from a patient treated with tofacitinib. CDR3 DNA: TGTGCCAGCAGCTACGGACTTAGCACAGATACGCAGTATTTT. This translates into CASSYGLSTDTQYF.